One sample yielded the 30 T cell receptor beta chains listed below, sequenced in a study of T cells in tumors after PD-1 blockade. The repertoire was sequenced with immunoSEQ multiplex PCR; TCRdb's copy has only in-frame clones and lacks some. The repertoire holds under 50,000 clones, with approximately 80% as singletons. The sample consisted of PBMCs, taken before anti-PD-1 therapy. Receptor source: a human donor with advanced basal cell or squamous cell carcinoma (not recorded which).

This sequence joins TRBV7-8 and TRBJ2-7; D is ambiguous. The CDR3 loop spans 17 amino acids. Germline V gene data show CDR1 as SGHVS and CDR2 as FQNEAQ. V was cut by 1 base and J by 5 bases, with 21 bases left in between. The DNA for the CDR3 is TGTGCCAGCAGCTTAGAAATATCGTTCGGTGTTCCCCACGAGCAGTACTTC. Its translation is CASSLEISFGVPHEQYF.

This chain joins TRBV5-1 and TRBJ1-2, with D possibly matching TRBD1 (5 bases). CDR3 length equals 13 residues. V was pared by 5 bases and J by 5 bases, with 13 bases between. CDR1 SGHRS and CDR2 YFSETQ come from the germline V gene. The CDR3 region has the DNA TGCGCCAGCAGTTCCGGGACGGAGTATGGCTACACCTTC. This codes for CASSSGTEYGYTF.

The chain joins TRBV6-5 to TRBJ2-3; 9 bases fit TRBD2. The length of the CDR3 is 15 residues. CDR1 is MNHEY and CDR2 is SVGAGI in the germline V gene. Losses at the gene ends were 3 bases for V and 6 bases for J; bases not matched to a gene: 7. The DNA for the CDR3 is TGTGCCAGCAGTTATTCCAGCGGGGGGCTGGATACGCAGTATTTT. Amino acid sequence: CASSYSSGGLDTQYF.

The chain employs TRBV5-1 and TRBJ2-1, with 9 bases identical to TRBD2. Germline CDR1 and CDR2: SGHRS and YFSETQ. This CDR3 contains 17 residues. Trimming took 0 bases from V and 6 from J; bases not matched to a gene: 10. The CDR3 loop reads CASSLGPGLAGTNEQFF. CDR3 bases: TGCGCCAGCAGCTTGGGCCCTGGGCTAGCGGGGACCAATGAGCAGTTCTTC.

Written as DNA, the CDR3 is TGTGCCAGCAGCCAAGAGGGACTAGCGGGGGATTACACAGATACGCAGTATTTT. This encodes CASSQEGLAGDYTDTQYF. The chain has TRBV4-2 and TRBJ2-3; the match to TRBD2 covers 14 bases. The J segment lost 2 bases and the V segment lost 0 bases, leaving 4 bases of the junction unmatched. This CDR3 has 18 amino acids. Looked up from germline, CDR1 is LGHNA and CDR2 is YNFKEQ.

In its sample, this clone was seen a few times. The J gene is TRBJ1-2, the V gene TRBV6-5; D is unresolved. Germline-derived CDR1 and CDR2 are MNHEY and SVGAGI. This CDR3 contains 13 residues. Trimming pared 6 bases from V and 4 bases from J, leaving 12 bases between. CDR3 sequence reads: CASSQDGLYGYTF. In nucleotides, the CDR3 is TGTGCCAGCAGCCAAGACGGCCTCTATGGCTACACCTTC.

The chain combines TRBV7-2 with TRBJ2-7, with TRBD1 matching over 9 bases. The CDR3 runs to 14 residues. J lost 3 bases, V lost 5 bases, and 5 bases had no gene match. CDR1 is SGHTA and CDR2 is FQGNSA in the germline V gene. Written as DNA, the CDR3 is TGTGCCAGCAGCCGGCCGGGACAGGGCTACGAGCAGTACTTC. This translates into CASSRPGQGYEQYF.

J is TRBJ2-5 and V is TRBV3-1 (or the pseudogene TRBV3-2); D gene uncertain. V was trimmed by 4 bases and J by 3 bases, leaving 6 bases between them. The CDR3 extends over 12 amino acids. Germline assignment: CDR1 LGHDT and CDR2 YNNKEL (reference sequence). The CDR3 nucleotides are TGTGCCAGCAGCCGATTCGAAGAGACCCAGTACTTC. This encodes CASSRFEETQYF.

The V call is TRBV6-5, the J call TRBJ2-7; D is tentatively TRBD1 or TRBD2 (5 bases each). Germline V gives CDR1 MNHEY, CDR2 SVGAGI. The CDR3 contains 14 residues. The germline V and J ends were trimmed by 5 bases and 5 bases, with 16 bases remaining between them. The CDR3 DNA is TGTGCCAGCAGTCTACCGGGACCCGGGCACGAGCAGTACTTC. Its protein is CASSLPGPGHEQYF.

The chain couples TRBV6-5 to TRBJ2-3; D is ambiguous. Germline values: CDR1 MNHEY, CDR2 SVGAGI. The V and J ends lost 6 bases and 2 bases respectively, with 12 bases between them. The CDR3 runs to 14 residues. This CDR3 is CASRFPASTDTQYF. The DNA for the CDR3 is TGTGCCAGCAGGTTCCCAGCTTCCACAGATACGCAGTATTTT.

This chain connects TRBV5-1 to TRBJ2-7; TRBD2 might be the D (5 bases). CDR3 length equals 13 residues. Trimming took 4 bases from V and 4 from J, leaving 12 bases between them. Germline lookup yields CDR1 SGHRS and CDR2 YFSETQ. CDR3: CASSNTGRYEQYF. The CDR3 coding sequence is TGCGCCAGCAGCAACACGGGGAGATACGAGCAGTACTTC.

This rearrangement joins TRBV29-1 to TRBJ1-4, with D possibly TRBD1 on 5 matching bases. CDR1 is SQVTM and CDR2 is ANQGSEA in the germline V gene. The CDR3 extends over 12 amino acids. Trimming removed 8 bases at V and 6 bases at J, with 13 bases between. This CDR3 reads CSLRGSDEKLFF. The CDR3 bases are TGCAGCCTCCGGGGCAGTGATGAAAAACTGTTTTTT.

The chain carries TRBV5-4 and TRBJ2-2; D gene ambiguous. CDR1 is SGHNT, CDR2 YYREEE, per germline (reference sequence). The CDR3 sequence is 14 residues long. V shed 4 bases and J shed 7 bases, with 14 bases lying between them. As DNA, the CDR3 is TGTGCCAGCAGCCCGGCCGGTGTCGGCGGGGAGCTGTTTTTT. As protein: CASSPAGVGGELFF.

This sequence joins TRBV9 and TRBJ1-4, with TRBD1 identical over 7 bases. Germline V gene sequence: CDR1 SGDLS, CDR2 YYNGEE. V was pared by 0 bases and J by 5 bases, with 7 bases of the junction left unmatched. The CDR3 has 16 amino acids. Here the CDR3 reads CASSVGSGRGNEKLFF. The CDR3 DNA reads TGTGCCAGCAGCGTAGGGTCCGGCAGGGGGAATGAAAAACTGTTTTTT.

This clone has only a few counts. The chain recombines TRBV5-5 with TRBJ1-3; weak D call: TRBD1 (5 bases). The germline V gene encodes CDR1 SGHKS and CDR2 YYEKEE (reference sequence). CDR3 length: 16 residues. V was shortened by 0 bases and J by 0 bases, with 10 bases between the two germline ends. The CDR3 loop is CASSLGGRRSGNTIYF. For the CDR3, the DNA is TGTGCCAGCAGCTTGGGGGGACGTCGCTCTGGAAACACCATATATTTT.

The rearrangement uses TRBV29-1 and TRBJ1-2; 8 nucleotides align to TRBD1. V lost 6 bases, J lost 3 bases, and 12 bases stayed unmatched. In germline, CDR1 is SQVTM, CDR2 ANQGSEA. The CDR3 covers 15 residues. The CDR3 protein is CSVSTQTGAHYGYTF. The CDR3 DNA sequence: TGCAGCGTGAGCACTCAGACAGGGGCCCACTATGGCTACACCTTC.

The V and J genes are TRBV7-9 and TRBJ1-1; D not certain. Germline V gives CDR1 SEHNR, CDR2 FQNEAQ (reference sequence). Between the trimmed V and J ends, which lost 3 bases and 0 bases, there was a span of 8 bases. This CDR3 contains 14 residues. The CDR3 region has the DNA TGTGCCAGCAGCTTCGCATACATGAACACTGAAGCTTTCTTT. Protein sequence: CASSFAYMNTEAFF.

The chain has TRBV5-4 and TRBJ2-5; 9 positions agree with TRBD1. Germline trimming cut 3 bases from V and 5 bases from J; bases unmatched to any gene: 5. CDR3 length: 14 residues. Germline V gives CDR1 SGHNT, CDR2 YYREEE (reference sequence). The CDR3 DNA reads TGTGCCAGCAGCTCAGTCGGGACAGGGGAGACCCAGTACTTC. Translated: CASSSVGTGETQYF.

A few counts support this clone. The chain couples TRBV4-2 to TRBJ1-6; D gene unclear. Germline V gives CDR1 LGHNA, CDR2 YNFKEQ. Trimming took off 1 base at V and 6 bases at J, with 4 bases between the two ends. The CDR3 sequence is 13 residues long. The CDR3 region is CASSQGRNSPLHF. Written as DNA, the CDR3 is TGTGCCAGCAGCCAAGGTCGTAATTCACCCCTCCACTTT.

This sequence joins TRBV19 and TRBJ1-1; possibly TRBD1 for D (5 bases). Germline CDR1 is LNHDA and CDR2 is SQIVND (reference sequence). V lost 7 bases to trimming and J lost 4 bases, with 13 bases between them. This CDR3 has 13 amino acids. The chain's CDR3 is CASTGPMTTEAFF. The CDR3 region has the DNA TGTGCCAGTACGGGGCCTATGACCACTGAAGCTTTCTTT. The whole variable domain, filled in from reference TRBV19 and TRBJ1-1, reads DGGITQSPKYLFRKEGQNVTLSCEQNLNHDAMYWYRQDPGQGLRLIYYSQIVNDFQKGDIAEGYSVSREKKESFPLTVTSAQKNPTAFYLCASTGPMTTEAFFGQGTRLTVV.

The rearrangement joins TRBV5-5 to TRBJ2-1; D possibly corresponds to TRBD2 (5 bases). Trimming pared 5 bases from V and 7 bases from J, leaving 7 bases between. Germline CDR1 SGHKS, CDR2 YYEKEE (reference sequence). The CDR3 length is 11 residues. DNA of the CDR3: TGTGCCAGCAGGGGCGGGAATGAGCAGTTCTTC. As protein: CASRGGNEQFF.

This chain uses TRBV15 with TRBJ1-1; D unclear. The CDR3 extends over 14 amino acids. Germline-derived CDR1 and CDR2 are LNHNV and YYDKDF (reference sequence). Trimming stripped 4 bases from V and 4 bases from J, with 13 bases between. Here the CDR3 reads CATSIREFGTEAFF. CDR3 DNA sequence: TGTGCCACCAGCATACGAGAGTTTGGCACTGAAGCTTTCTTT.

By sample share, this clone is medium-sized (0.01 to 0.1%). J is TRBJ1-1 and V is TRBV7-3; the D is unclear. The CDR3 consists of 13 residues. V dropped 0 bases and J dropped 3 bases, with 5 bases sitting between them. Germline assignment: CDR1 SGHTA and CDR2 FQGTGA. The CDR3 loop reads CASSLTVYTEAFF. DNA for the CDR3: TGTGCCAGCAGCTTAACCGTGTACACTGAAGCTTTCTTT.

The chain is built from TRBV7-8 and TRBJ2-4, with TRBD1 identical over 11 bases. V shed 5 bases and J 5 bases; nucleotides not matched to a gene: 23. The CDR3 consists of 21 residues. The germline V gene has CDR1 SGHVS and CDR2 FQNEAQ. The CDR3 region is CASSAYWLDRGPIRRENIQYF. As DNA, the CDR3 is TGTGCCAGCAGCGCCTATTGGCTGGACAGGGGGCCCATAAGACGGGAAAACATTCAGTACTTC.

The V gene is TRBV6-6, the J gene TRBJ1-2, with D unclear. V dropped 4 bases and J dropped 7 bases, with 10 bases sitting between them. The CDR3 spans 12 residues. Per germline, CDR1 MNHNY and CDR2 SVGAGI (reference sequence). CDR3 in amino acids: CASSFKELGYTF. As DNA, the CDR3 is TGTGCCAGCAGTTTTAAGGAGCTTGGCTACACCTTC.

This chain links TRBV12-5 with TRBJ2-1, with D perhaps TRBD1 or TRBD2 (6 bases each). CDR1 and CDR2 (germline): LGHNT, FRNRAP. CDR3 length: 15 amino acids. V lost 8 bases to trimming and J lost 10 bases, with 24 bases between them. CDR3 in amino acids: CASNRPGGKLSEQFF. DNA for the CDR3: TGTGCTAGTAATCGGCCCGGGGGCAAGCTGTCAGAGCAGTTCTTC.

The rearrangement uses TRBV24-1 and TRBJ2-1, with TRBD2 identical over 8 bases. CDR1 is KGHDR and CDR2 is SFDVKD in the germline V gene. The CDR3 contains 17 residues. V dropped 10 bases and J dropped 3; count of bases not matched to a gene: 16. For the CDR3, the DNA is TGTGCCACTATGGCTGGGGCAAGCGGGGGAAACTACAATGAGCAGTTCTTC. Its translation: CATMAGASGGNYNEQFF.

CDR3 sequence: CASRRTGVAGELFF. In DNA form, the CDR3 reads TGTGCCAGCAGACGGACAGGGGTGGCCGGGGAGCTGTTTTTT. The chain recombines TRBV27 with TRBJ2-2, with 9 nucleotides matching TRBD1. CDR1 is MNHEY, CDR2 SMNVEV, per germline (reference sequence). Trimming removed 6 bases from V and 6 bases from J; junction bases left unmatched: 5. The CDR3 spans 14 residues.

The CDR3 sequence: CATSRDIAGHYGYTF. CDR3 sequence (DNA): TGTGCCACCAGCAGAGATATTGCGGGGCACTATGGCTACACCTTC. J is TRBJ1-2 and V is TRBV15, with TRBD1 as a possible D gene (5 bases). The V gene's germline CDR1 is LNHNV and CDR2 YYDKDF (reference sequence). V was trimmed by 0 bases and J by 3 bases, leaving 11 bases between them. The CDR3 consists of 15 residues.

The chain combines TRBV7-3 with TRBJ2-2; a possible D gene is TRBD2 (6 bases). The CDR3 extends over 15 amino acids. V was cut by 5 bases and J by 7 bases, with 17 bases left in between. In germline, CDR1 is SGHTA, CDR2 FQGTGA. CDR3 sequence: CASSPRDGSSGELFF. In nucleotides, the CDR3 is TGTGCCAGCAGCCCAAGGGACGGGAGCAGCGGGGAGCTGTTTTTT. Variable domain in full (rest from reference TRBV7-3 and TRBJ2-2): GAGVSQTPSNKVTEKGKYVELRCDPISGHTALYWYRQSLGQGPEFLIYFQGTGAADDSGLPNDRFFAVRPEGSVSTLKIQRTERGDSAVYLCASSPRDGSSGELFFGEGSRLTVL.